These 17 T cell receptor beta chains were all obtained from the same sample, sequenced in a study of blood T cell repertoires in COVID-19. Sequencing was performed with immunoSEQ multiplex PCR; in TCRdb, only in-frame clones are kept and a portion is missing. Of a few hundred thousand clones listed, 85% are singletons. The sample was PBMCs or T cells enriched from blood (not recorded which). The receptors come from a woman in her forties or fifties who had recovered from COVID-19.

DNA of the CDR3: TGTGCCAGCAGCTTACCACGGGAGGGAATGAACACCGGGGAGCTGTTTTTT. Its protein product is CASSLPREGMNTGELFF. The chain recombines TRBV5-8 with TRBJ2-2; 8 nucleotides line up with TRBD2. The V gene end was trimmed by 2 bases and the J gene end by 1 base; junction bases not matched to a gene: 7. The germline V gene has CDR1 SGHTS and CDR2 YDEGEE. The CDR3 spans 17 residues. Looking up the rest from reference TRBV5-8 and TRBJ2-2 gives the full variable domain: EAGVTQSPTHLIKTRGQQATLRCSPISGHTSVYWYQQALGLGLQFLLWYDEGEERNRGNFPPRFSGRQFPNYSSELNVNALELEDSALYLCASSLPREGMNTGELFFGEGSRLTVL.

This rearrangement joins TRBV7-2 to TRBJ2-7; D possibly corresponds to TRBD2 (5 bases). CDR1 is SGHTA and CDR2 is FQGNSA in the germline V gene. There are 14 residues in the CDR3. The V and J ends lost 5 bases and 5 bases respectively, with 16 bases between them. In DNA form, the CDR3 reads TGTGCCAGCAGCAAAGACTATAGTAGCGACGAGCAGTACTTC. It codes for CASSKDYSSDEQYF.

The chain carries TRBV30 and TRBJ2-1, with a possible D match to TRBD1 (6 bases). The CDR3 is 12 amino acids. CDR1 and CDR2 from the germline V gene are GTSNPN and SVGIG (reference sequence). Trimming shortened V by 1 base and J by 8 bases, and 9 bases separated the two germline ends. CDR3 in amino acids: CAWSAQGHEQFF. In nucleotides, the CDR3 is TGTGCCTGGAGTGCACAGGGCCATGAGCAGTTCTTC.

This chain links TRBV5-4 with TRBJ2-6; 8 nucleotides agree with TRBD2. Per germline, CDR1 SGHNT and CDR2 YYREEE (reference sequence). V dropped 4 bases and J dropped 3; count of bases not matched to a gene: 3. This CDR3 spans 15 amino acids. The CDR3 region has the DNA TGTGCCAGCAGCCCCGGGAGGGGTGGGGCCAACGTCCTGACTTTC. Amino acids: CASSPGRGGANVLTF.

The chain recombines TRBV18 with TRBJ2-5, with 9 positions matching TRBD1. The junction had 4 bases not matched to a gene; V was cut back by 3 bases and J by 5 bases. CDR3 length: 14 amino acids. Germline V gene sequence: CDR1 KGHSH, CDR2 LQKENI. CDR3 sequence: CASSPGTGFETQYF. The DNA for the CDR3 is TGTGCCAGCTCACCCGGGACAGGGTTTGAGACCCAGTACTTC.

The gene calls are TRBV6-5 and TRBJ1-2, with D possibly being TRBD1 (6 bases). The CDR3 is 15 residues long. Germline V gene data show CDR1 as MNHEY and CDR2 as SVGAGI. Between the trimmed V and J ends, which lost 2 bases and 0 bases, there was a span of 10 bases. CDR3 residues: CASSYDRKTNYGYTF. Written as DNA, the CDR3 is TGTGCCAGCAGTTACGACAGGAAAACTAACTATGGCTACACCTTC.

V and J are TRBV27 and TRBJ1-2; TRBD1 agrees at 7 bases. The ends lost 6 bases at V and 3 bases at J; junction bases unmatched: 19. Germline assignment: CDR1 MNHEY and CDR2 SMNVEV (reference sequence). This CDR3 region has 18 residues. The CDR3 reads CASSRLMLYGQDYYGYTF. CDR3 nucleotide sequence: TGTGCCAGCAGCAGACTGATGCTGTACGGACAGGATTACTATGGCTACACCTTC.

The chain employs TRBV28 and TRBJ1-2; TRBD1 agrees at 7 bases. With V trimmed by 6 bases and J by 4 bases, 11 bases remained unmatched. Germline values: CDR1 MDHEN, CDR2 SYDVKM. CDR3 length: 15 amino acids. The CDR3 DNA reads as TGTGCCAGCAGGCATCCTCTGGGACAGTCCTATGGCTACACCTTC. This encodes CASRHPLGQSYGYTF.

The chain employs TRBV24-1 and TRBJ2-1, with unresolved D. The CDR3 covers 14 residues. Trimming shortened V by 2 bases and J by 6 bases, and 10 bases separated the two germline ends. Germline CDR1 is KGHDR and CDR2 is SFDVKD. CDR3 sequence reads: CATSDSDSRNEQFF. The CDR3 region has the DNA TGTGCCACCAGTGATTCAGACTCCCGCAATGAGCAGTTCTTC.

The CDR3 bases are TGCGCCAGCAGCTTGGGAGGTAACTATGGCTACACCTTC. Translating gives CASSLGGNYGYTF. The chain is built from TRBV5-1 and TRBJ1-2, with D hard to call. CDR1 and CDR2 (germline): SGHRS, YFSETQ. The ends were cut back, 0 bases at V and 1 base at J, with 4 bases in the middle. The CDR3 length is 13 residues.

V usage is TRBV2 and J usage is TRBJ1-5; tentative D call: TRBD1 (5 bases). V was shortened by 1 base and J by 4 bases, with 11 bases between the two germline ends. From germline, CDR1 is SNHLY and CDR2 FYNNEI. The length of the CDR3 is 15 residues. CDR3: CASSEDGDRNQPQHF. In DNA, the CDR3 is TGTGCCAGCAGTGAAGATGGTGACAGAAATCAGCCCCAGCATTTT. Drawing the rest from reference TRBV2 and TRBJ1-5, the complete variable domain is EPEVTQTPSHQVTQMGQEVILRCVPISNHLYFYWYRQILGQKVEFLVSFYNNEISEKSEIFDDQFSVERPDGSNFTLKIRSTKLEDSAMYFCASSEDGDRNQPQHFGDGTRLSIL.

The chain is built from TRBV6-5 and TRBJ1-1; the match to TRBD1 covers 9 bases. Germline V gives CDR1 MNHEY, CDR2 SVGAGI. The CDR3 consists of 14 residues. The V gene end was trimmed by 6 bases and the J gene end by 3 bases; junction bases not matched to a gene: 5. The CDR3 protein is CASRPDRGDTEAFF. Written as DNA, the CDR3 is TGTGCCAGCAGACCCGACAGGGGGGACACTGAAGCTTTCTTT.

The genes are TRBV6-6 and TRBJ1-2, with D tentatively TRBD1 (5 bases). Germline V gene sequence: CDR1 MNHNY, CDR2 SVGAGI (reference sequence). This CDR3 is built from 13 residues. The CDR3 DNA reads as TGTGCTTCTGGGAGGGGTGAAGAATATGGCTACACCTTC. Translating it yields CASGRGEEYGYTF.

The chain carries TRBV20-1 and TRBJ1-2; D is possibly TRBD1 (5 bases). Germline loops: CDR1 DFQATT, CDR2 SNEGSKA (reference sequence). The length of the CDR3 is 14 residues. Trimming took 3 bases from V and 7 from J, leaving 18 bases between them. The CDR3 here is CSASRDGGKGGYTF. CDR3 nucleotide sequence: TGCAGTGCTAGTAGAGACGGGGGTAAGGGTGGCTACACCTTC.

The J gene is TRBJ1-2, the V gene TRBV2, with TRBD1 matching over 10 bases. Germline V lookup: CDR1 SNHLY, CDR2 FYNNEI. The CDR3 consists of 16 residues. With 4 bases clipped from V and 5 bases from J, the junction kept 10 bases outside the gene matches. CDR3 sequence reads: CASSGDRGSAGYGYTF. The CDR3 DNA reads TGTGCCAGCAGTGGGGACAGGGGATCGGCGGGGTATGGCTACACCTTC.

This rearrangement joins TRBV10-1 to TRBJ2-2; 13 nucleotides match TRBD2. This CDR3 comprises 18 residues. Germline loops: CDR1 WNHNN, CDR2 SYGVQD (reference sequence). After removal of 5 bases from V and 4 bases from J, the junction contained 10 bases not matched to a gene. The CDR3 DNA reads TGCGCCAGCAGTCGGAGGACTAGCGGGAGCCCGGTCACCGGGGAGCTGTTTTTT. The encoded protein is CASSRRTSGSPVTGELFF.

V and J are TRBV2 and TRBJ1-2; the D gene is possibly TRBD1 (6 bases). V lost 8 bases and J lost 2, with 18 bases in between. The CDR3 runs 15 residues. Germline V gene data show CDR1 as SNHLY and CDR2 as FYNNEI. CDR3 region: CASRPAGALNYGYTF. CDR3 bases: TGTGCCAGCCGGCCGGCGGGGGCTCTCAACTATGGCTACACCTTC.